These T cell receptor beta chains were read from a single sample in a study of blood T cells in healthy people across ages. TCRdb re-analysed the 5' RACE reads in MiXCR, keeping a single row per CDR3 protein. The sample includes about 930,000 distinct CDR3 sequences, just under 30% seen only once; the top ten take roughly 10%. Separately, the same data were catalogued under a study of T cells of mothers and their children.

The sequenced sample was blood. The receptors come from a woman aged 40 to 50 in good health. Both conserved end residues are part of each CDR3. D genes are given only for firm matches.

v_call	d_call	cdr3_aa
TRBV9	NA	CAGSIFEGGKETQYF
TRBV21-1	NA	CASSKVAGQETQYF
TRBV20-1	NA	CSARDMGGTYEQFF
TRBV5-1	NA	CASNEGYQEAQYF
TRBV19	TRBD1	CASRDGGTGKNEQYF
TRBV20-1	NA	CSAVVAGAADTQYF
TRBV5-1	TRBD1	CASSPTGDAKNIQYF
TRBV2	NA	CASSEEGSSNQPQHF
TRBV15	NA	CATSRDIAAGTGELFF
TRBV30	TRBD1	CAWSGQGPNEAFF
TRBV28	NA	CTSSIGGAVRPSQYF
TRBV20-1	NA	CSAVTGRGSYEQYF
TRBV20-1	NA	CSARDKLAHEQFF
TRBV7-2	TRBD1	CASSFPGTGGTEAFF
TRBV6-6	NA	CASSYQNTEAFF
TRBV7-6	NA	CASSLVPVRETQYF
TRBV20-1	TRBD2	CSAPHFGGAYEQYF
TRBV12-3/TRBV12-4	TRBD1	CASRRAGQGIGNTIYF
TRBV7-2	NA	CASSFVVRNAEAFF
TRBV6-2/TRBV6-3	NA	CASRPGRLVRGYTF
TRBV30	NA	CAWTGQGNTEAFF
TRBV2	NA	CASRQFYEQYF
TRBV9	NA	CASSGKLQGRRGYGYTF
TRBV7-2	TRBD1	CASSVSNRGTNEKLFF
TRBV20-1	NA	CSATGDRDGYTF
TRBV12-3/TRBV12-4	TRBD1	CASNAGGADTQYF